This TCR beta chain was identified in a study of identical twins. Points from the study as a whole: Interpretation of the results relied on cross-sectional statistical analysis and not on following the same donors. In cord blood, abundant beta clonotypes had fewer insertions; memory showed no trend.

TCRdb redid the calling of the 5' RACE reads with MiXCR, one entry per CDR3 protein. The profile shows approximately 620,000 distinct CDR3 sequences, less than 10% of them singletons. This clonotype was counted many times. The target antigen is unknown. The germline CDR1 and CDR2 sequences are DFQATT and SNEGSKA (reference sequence). The CDR3 length is 16 residues. V trimming: 6 bases; J trimming: 5 bases; junction bases outside the gene matches: 12. These data also featured in a second study, about yellow fever vaccine responses in identical twins.

Sequenced input: PBMCs. This chain links TRBV20-1 with TRBJ2-2; TRBD2 aligns across 10 bases. This receptor was taken from a woman under 30 in good health. In nucleotides, the CDR3 is TGCAGTGCCGGGAAAAGCGGGGGGGCCAGAACCGGGGAGCTGTTTTTT. As protein: CSAGKSGGARTGELFF.